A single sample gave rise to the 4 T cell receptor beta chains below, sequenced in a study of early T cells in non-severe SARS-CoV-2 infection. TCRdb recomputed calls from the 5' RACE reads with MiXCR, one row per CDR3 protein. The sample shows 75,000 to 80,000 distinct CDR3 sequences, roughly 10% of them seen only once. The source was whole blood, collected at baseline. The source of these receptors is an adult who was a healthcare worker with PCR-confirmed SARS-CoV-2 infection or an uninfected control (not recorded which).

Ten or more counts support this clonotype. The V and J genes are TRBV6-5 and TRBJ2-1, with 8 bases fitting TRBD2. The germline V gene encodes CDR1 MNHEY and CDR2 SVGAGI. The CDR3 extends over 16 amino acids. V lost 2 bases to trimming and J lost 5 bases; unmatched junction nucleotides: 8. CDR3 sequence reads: CASSYRRAGGHNEQFF. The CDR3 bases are TGTGCCAGCAGTTACCGCCGGGCGGGGGGTCACAATGAGCAGTTCTTC.

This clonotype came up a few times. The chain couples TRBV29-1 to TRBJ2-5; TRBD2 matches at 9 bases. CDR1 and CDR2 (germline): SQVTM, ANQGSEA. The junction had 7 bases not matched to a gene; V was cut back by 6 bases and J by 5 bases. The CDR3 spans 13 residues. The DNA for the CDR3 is TGCAGCGTCGACGGGCTAGCGGGGGAGACCCAGTACTTC. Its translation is CSVDGLAGETQYF.

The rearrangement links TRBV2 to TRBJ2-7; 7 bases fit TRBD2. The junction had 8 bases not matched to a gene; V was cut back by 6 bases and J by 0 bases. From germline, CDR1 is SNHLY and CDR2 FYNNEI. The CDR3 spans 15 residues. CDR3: CASRGGAVSSYEQYF. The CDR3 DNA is TGTGCCAGCAGGGGAGGGGCAGTTTCCTCCTACGAGCAGTACTTC.

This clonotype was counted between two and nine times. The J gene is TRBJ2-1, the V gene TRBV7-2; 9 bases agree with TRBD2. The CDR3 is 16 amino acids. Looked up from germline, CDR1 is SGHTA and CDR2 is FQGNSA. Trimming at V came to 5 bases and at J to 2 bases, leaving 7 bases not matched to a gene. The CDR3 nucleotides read TGTGCCAGCAGCGCGGCGGTAGCGGGGGCCTACAATGAGCAGTTCTTC. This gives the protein CASSAAVAGAYNEQFF.